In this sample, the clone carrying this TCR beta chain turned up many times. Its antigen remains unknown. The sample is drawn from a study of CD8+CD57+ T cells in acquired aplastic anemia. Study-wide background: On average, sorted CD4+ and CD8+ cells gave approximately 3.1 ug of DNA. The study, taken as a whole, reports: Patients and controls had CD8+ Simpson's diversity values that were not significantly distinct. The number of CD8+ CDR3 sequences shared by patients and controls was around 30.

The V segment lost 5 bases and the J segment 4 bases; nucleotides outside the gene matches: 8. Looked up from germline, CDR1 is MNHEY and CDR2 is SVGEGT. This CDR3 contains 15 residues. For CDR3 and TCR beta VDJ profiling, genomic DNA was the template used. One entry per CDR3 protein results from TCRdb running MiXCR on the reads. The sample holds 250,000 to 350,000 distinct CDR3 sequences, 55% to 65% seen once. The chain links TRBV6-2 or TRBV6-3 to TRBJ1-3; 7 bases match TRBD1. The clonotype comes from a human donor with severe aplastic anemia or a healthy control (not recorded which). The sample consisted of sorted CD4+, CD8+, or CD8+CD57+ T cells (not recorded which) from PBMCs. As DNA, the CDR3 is TGTGCCAGCAGTAACGCAGGGGGATCCGGAAACACCATATATTTT. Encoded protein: CASSNAGGSGNTIYF.